The T cell receptor beta chain described here comes from a study of spatial heterogeneity in lung cancer. TCRdb recomputed calls from the 5' RACE reads with MiXCR, one row per CDR3 protein. The sample shows 24,000 or so distinct CDR3 sequences, 3% to 3.5% of them seen only once. Time point defined: sample taken at primary tumor resection. TCRs were sequenced from unsorted whole RNA of tumor, nontumor lung or PBMC. Looked up from germline, CDR1 is MNHEY and CDR2 is SMNVEV (reference sequence). V dropped 4 bases and J dropped 5 bases, with 14 bases sitting between them. This CDR3 is 14 amino acids long. In this sample, this clonotype turned up many times.

The V call is TRBV27, the J call TRBJ2-5; D not resolved. The sequence was obtained from a female donor with early-stage non-small cell lung cancer. The sequences come from PBMCs, collected at surgery. The CDR3 protein is CASSYGGEGETQYF. The CDR3 region has the DNA TGTGCCAGCAGTTATGGCGGAGAAGGGGAGACCCAGTACTTC.